The sequence of this TCR beta chain was determined in a study of blood T cell repertoires in COVID-19. Study details: The study drew acute and convalescent COVID-19 samples from the United States, Italy and Spain.

The length of the CDR3 is 15 residues. Trimming cost V 2 bases and J 1 base, with 12 bases left between them. Germline-derived CDR1 and CDR2 are SGHTA and FQGNSA. Generated by immunoSEQ multiplex PCR, the TCRdb table keeps only in-frame clones and is missing some. The profile shows about 150,000 clones, approximately 90% of them singletons. What was sequenced was peripheral blood. The TCR originated in a woman aged 70-85 years with acute or convalescent COVID-19. The chain uses TRBV7-2 and TRBJ2-7, with a weak D call TRBD1 (5 bases). The CDR3: CASSLMLDRSYEQYF. CDR3 coding DNA: TGTGCCAGCAGCTTAATGTTAGACAGATCCTACGAGCAGTACTTC.